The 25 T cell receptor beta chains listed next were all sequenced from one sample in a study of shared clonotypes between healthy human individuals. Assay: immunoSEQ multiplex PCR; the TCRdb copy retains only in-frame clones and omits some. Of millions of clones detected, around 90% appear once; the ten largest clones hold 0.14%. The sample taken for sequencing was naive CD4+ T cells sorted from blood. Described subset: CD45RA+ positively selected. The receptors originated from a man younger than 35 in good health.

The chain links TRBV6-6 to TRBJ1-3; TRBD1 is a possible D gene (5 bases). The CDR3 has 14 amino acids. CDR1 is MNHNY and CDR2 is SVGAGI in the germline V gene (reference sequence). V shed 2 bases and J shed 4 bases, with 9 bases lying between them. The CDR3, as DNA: TGTGCCAGCAGTTACGGGGGATTCGGAAACACCATATATTTT. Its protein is CASSYGGFGNTIYF.

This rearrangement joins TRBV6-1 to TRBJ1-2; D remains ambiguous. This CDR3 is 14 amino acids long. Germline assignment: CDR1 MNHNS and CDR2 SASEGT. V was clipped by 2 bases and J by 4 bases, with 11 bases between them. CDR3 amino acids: CASSEPREGYGYTF. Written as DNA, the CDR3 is TGTGCCAGCAGTGAACCAAGGGAGGGCTATGGCTACACCTTC.

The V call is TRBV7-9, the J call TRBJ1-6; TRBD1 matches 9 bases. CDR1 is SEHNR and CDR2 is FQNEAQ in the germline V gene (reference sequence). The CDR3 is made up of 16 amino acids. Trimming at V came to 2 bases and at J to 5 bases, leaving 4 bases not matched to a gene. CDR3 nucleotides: TGTGCCAGCAGCTTAACAGGGGGCGCAAATAATTCACCCCTCCACTTT. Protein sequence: CASSLTGGANNSPLHF.

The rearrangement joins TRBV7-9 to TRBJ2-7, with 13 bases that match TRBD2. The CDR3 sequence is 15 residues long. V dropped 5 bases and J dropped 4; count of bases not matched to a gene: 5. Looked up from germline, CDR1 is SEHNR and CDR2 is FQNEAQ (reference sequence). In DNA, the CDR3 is TGTGCCAGCAGCCGAGAGACTAGCGGGAGGTACGAGCAGTACTTC. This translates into CASSRETSGRYEQYF.

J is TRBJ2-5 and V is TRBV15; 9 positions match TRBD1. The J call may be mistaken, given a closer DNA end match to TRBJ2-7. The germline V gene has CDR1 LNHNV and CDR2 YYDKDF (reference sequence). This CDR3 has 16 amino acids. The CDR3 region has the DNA TGTGCCACCAGCAGTCCACCGGGACAGGGTCCCTACGAGCAGTACTTC. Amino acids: CATSSPPGQGPYEQYF.

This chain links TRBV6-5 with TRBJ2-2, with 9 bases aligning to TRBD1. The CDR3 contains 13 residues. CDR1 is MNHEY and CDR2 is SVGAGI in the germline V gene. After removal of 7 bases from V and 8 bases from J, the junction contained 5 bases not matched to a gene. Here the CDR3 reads CASTGQGFGELFF. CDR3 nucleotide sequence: TGTGCCAGCACCGGACAGGGGTTTGGGGAGCTGTTTTTT.

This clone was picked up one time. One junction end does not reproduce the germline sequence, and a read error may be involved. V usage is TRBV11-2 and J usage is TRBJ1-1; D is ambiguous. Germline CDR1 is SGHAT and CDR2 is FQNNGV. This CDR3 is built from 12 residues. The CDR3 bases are TGTGCCAGCAGCTTAGATCCCGGACGGGTCTTTTTC. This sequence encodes CASSLDPGRVFF.

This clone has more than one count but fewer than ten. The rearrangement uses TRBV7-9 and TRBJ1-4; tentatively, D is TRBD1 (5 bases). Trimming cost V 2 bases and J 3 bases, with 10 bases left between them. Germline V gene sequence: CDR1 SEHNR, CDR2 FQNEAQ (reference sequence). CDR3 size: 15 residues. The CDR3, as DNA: TGTGCCAGCAGCTTACAGCAGGGTCCTAATGAAAAACTGTTTTTT. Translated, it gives CASSLQQGPNEKLFF.

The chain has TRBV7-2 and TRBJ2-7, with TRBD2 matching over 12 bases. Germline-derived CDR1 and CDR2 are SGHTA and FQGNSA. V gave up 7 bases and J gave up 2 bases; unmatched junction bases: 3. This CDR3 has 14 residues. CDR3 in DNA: TGTGCCAGCACCAGGACTAGCGGGGCCTACGAGCAGTACTTC. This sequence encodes CASTRTSGAYEQYF.

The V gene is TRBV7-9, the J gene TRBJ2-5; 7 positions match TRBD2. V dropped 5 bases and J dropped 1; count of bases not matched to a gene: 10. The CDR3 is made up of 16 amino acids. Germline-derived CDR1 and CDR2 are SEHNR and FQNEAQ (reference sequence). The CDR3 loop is CASSPRLAVSQETQYF. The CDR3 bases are TGTGCCAGCAGCCCCCGTCTAGCGGTTTCCCAAGAGACCCAGTACTTC.

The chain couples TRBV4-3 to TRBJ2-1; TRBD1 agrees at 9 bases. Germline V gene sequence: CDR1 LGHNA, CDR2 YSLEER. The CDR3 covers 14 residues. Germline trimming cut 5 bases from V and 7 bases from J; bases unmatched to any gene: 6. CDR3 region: CASSYGTGKNEQFF. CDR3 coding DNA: TGCGCCAGCAGCTACGGGACAGGGAAGAATGAGCAGTTCTTC.

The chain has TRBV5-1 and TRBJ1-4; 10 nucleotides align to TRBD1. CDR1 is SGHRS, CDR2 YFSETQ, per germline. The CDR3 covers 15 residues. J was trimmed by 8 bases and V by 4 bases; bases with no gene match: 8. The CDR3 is CASSPGTGDTEKLFF. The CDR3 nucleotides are TGCGCCAGCAGCCCAGGGACAGGGGACACGGAAAAACTGTTTTTT.

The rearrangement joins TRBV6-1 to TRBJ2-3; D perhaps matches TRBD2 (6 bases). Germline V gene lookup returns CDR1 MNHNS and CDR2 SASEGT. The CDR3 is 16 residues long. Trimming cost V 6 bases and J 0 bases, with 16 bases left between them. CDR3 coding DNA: TGTGCCAGCAGGGAACCTGGGGGGTTGAGCACAGATACGCAGTATTTT. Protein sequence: CASREPGGLSTDTQYF.

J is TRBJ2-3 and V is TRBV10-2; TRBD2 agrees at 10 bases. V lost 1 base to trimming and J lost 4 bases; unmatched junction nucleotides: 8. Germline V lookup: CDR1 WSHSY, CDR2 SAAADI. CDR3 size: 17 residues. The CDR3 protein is CASSEWASGRLADTQYF. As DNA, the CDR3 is TGCGCCAGCAGTGAGTGGGCTAGCGGGAGATTGGCAGATACGCAGTATTTT.

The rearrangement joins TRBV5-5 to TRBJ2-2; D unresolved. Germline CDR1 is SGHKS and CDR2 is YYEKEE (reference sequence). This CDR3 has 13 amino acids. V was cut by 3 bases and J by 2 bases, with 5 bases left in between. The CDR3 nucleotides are TGTGCCAGCAGCTCCTCAAACACCGGGGAGCTGTTTTTT. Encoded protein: CASSSSNTGELFF.

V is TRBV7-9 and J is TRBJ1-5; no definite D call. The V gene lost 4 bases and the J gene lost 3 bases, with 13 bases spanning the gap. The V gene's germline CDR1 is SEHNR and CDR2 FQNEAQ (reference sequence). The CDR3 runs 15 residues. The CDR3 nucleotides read TGTGCCAGCAGCTCCCCTGGGGAATTCAATCAGCCCCAGCATTTT. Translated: CASSSPGEFNQPQHF.

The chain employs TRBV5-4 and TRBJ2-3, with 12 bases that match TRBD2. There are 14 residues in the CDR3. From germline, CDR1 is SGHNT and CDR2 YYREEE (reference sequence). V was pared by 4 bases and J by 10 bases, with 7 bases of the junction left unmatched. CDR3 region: CASSRTSGNPPQYF. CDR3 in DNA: TGTGCCAGCAGCCGGACTAGCGGGAACCCCCCGCAGTATTTT. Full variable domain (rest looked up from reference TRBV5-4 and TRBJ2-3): ETGVTQSPTHLIKTRGQQVTLRCSSQSGHNTVSWYQQALGQGPQFIFQYYREEENGRGNFPPRFSGLQFPNYSSELNVNALELDDSALYLCASSRTSGNPPQYFGPGTRLTVL.

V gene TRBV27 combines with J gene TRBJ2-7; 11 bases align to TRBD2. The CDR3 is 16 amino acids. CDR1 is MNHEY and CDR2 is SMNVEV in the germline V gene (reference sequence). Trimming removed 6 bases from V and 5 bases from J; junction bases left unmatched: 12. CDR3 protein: CASRLAGGPFGDEQYF. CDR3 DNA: TGTGCCAGCAGGCTAGCGGGGGGTCCCTTTGGCGACGAGCAGTACTTC.

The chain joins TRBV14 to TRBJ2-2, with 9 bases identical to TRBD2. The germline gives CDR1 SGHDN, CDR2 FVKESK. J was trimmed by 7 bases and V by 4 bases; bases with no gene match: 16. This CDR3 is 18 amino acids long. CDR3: CASSRWAGVAGVRGELFF. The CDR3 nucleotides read TGTGCCAGCAGCCGCTGGGCGGGGGTAGCGGGAGTACGCGGGGAGCTGTTTTTT.

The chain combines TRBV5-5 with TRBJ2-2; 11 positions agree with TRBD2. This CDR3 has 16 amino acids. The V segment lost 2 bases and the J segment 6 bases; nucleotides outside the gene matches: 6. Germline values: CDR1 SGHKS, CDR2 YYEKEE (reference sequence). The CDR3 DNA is TGTGCCAGCAGCTTTTTGACTAGCGGGGCGGCCGGGGAGCTGTTTTTT. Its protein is CASSFLTSGAAGELFF. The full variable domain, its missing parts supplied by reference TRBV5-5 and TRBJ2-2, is DAGVTQSPTHLIKTRGQQVTLRCSPISGHKSVSWYQQVLGQGPQFIFQYYEKEERGRGNFPDRFSARQFPNYSSELNVNALLLGDSALYLCASSFLTSGAAGELFFGEGSRLTVL.

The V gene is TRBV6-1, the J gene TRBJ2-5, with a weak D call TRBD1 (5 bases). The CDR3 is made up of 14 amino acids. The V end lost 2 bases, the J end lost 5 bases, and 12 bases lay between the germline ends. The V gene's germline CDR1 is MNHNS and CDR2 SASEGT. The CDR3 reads CASSENWGAETQYF. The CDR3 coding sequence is TGTGCCAGCAGTGAAAATTGGGGCGCGGAGACCCAGTACTTC.

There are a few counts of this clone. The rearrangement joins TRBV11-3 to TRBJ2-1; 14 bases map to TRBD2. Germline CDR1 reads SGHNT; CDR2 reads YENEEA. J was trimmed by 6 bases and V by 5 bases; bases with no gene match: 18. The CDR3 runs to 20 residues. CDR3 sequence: CASSRGGLAGALRGVNEQFF. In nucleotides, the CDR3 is TGTGCCAGCAGCCGAGGGGGACTAGCGGGGGCCCTTCGAGGGGTCAATGAGCAGTTCTTC.

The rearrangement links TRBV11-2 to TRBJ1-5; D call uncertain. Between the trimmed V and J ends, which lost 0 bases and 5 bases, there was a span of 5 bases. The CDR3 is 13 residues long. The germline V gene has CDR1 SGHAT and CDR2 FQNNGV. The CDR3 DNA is TGTGCCAGCAGCTTAGAAGCCCATCAGCCCCAGCATTTT. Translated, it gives CASSLEAHQPQHF.

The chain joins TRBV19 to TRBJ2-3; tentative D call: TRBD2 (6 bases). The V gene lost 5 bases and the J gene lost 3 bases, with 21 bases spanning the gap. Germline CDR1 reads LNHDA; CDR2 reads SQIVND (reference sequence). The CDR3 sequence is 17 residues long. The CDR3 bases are TGTGCCAGTAGTGTTAACGGAGGGGAGGTAAGTACAGATACGCAGTATTTT. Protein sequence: CASSVNGGEVSTDTQYF.

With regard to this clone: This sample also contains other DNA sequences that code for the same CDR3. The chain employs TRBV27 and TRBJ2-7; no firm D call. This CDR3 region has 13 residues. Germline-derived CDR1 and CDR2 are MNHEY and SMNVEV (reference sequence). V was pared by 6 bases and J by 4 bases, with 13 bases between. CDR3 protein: CASSSRVFYEQYF. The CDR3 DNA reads TGTGCCAGCAGCTCTAGGGTGTTTTACGAGCAGTACTTC.